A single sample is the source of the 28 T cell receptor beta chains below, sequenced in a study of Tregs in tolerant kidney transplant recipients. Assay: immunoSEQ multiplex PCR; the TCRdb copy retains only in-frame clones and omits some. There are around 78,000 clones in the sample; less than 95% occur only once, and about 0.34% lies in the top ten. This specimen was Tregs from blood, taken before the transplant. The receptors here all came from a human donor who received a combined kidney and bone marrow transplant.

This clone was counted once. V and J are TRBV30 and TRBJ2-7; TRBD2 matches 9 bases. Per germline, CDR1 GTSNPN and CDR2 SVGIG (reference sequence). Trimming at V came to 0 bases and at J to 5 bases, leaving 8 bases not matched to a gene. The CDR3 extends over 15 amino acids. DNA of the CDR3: TGTGCCTGGAGTGTTTTTAGCGGGAGTTCCAACGAGCAGTACTTC. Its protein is CAWSVFSGSSNEQYF.

Written as DNA, the CDR3 is TGTGCCAGCAGCTTAGCCGGGACAGGAGGCGCAGGTACGCAGTATTTT. This gives the protein CASSLAGTGGAGTQYF. The chain links TRBV7-3 to TRBJ2-3; 8 nucleotides match TRBD1. In germline, CDR1 is SGHTA, CDR2 FQGTGA. The V gene end was trimmed by 2 bases and the J gene end by 8 bases; junction bases not matched to a gene: 12. This CDR3 region has 16 residues.

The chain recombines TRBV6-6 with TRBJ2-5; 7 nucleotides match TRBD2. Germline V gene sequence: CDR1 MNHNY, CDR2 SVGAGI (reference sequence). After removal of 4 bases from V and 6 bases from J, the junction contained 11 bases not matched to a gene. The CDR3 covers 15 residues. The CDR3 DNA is TGTGCCAGCAGTTCCGCGCTCGCGGGACTACAGACCCAGTACTTC. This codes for CASSSALAGLQTQYF.

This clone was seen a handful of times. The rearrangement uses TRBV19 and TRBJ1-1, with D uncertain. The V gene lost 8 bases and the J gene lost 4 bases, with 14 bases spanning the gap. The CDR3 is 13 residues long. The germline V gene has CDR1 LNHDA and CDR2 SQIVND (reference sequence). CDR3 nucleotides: TGTGCCAGTCGTAACTTCGGTGCCACTGAAGCTTTCTTT. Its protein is CASRNFGATEAFF.

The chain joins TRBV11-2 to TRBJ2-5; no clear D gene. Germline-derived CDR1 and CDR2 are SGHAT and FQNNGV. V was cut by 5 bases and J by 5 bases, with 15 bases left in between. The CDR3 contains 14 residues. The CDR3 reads CASSPRIVGETQYF. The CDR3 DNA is TGTGCCAGCAGCCCGAGGATAGTGGGGGAGACCCAGTACTTC.

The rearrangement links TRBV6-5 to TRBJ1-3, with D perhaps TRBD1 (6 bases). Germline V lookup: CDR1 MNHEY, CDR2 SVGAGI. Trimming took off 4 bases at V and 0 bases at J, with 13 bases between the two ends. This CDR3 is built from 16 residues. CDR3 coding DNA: TGTGCCAGCAGTTTCTTGGGGGCCAGCTCTGGAAACACCATATATTTT. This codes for CASSFLGASSGNTIYF.

This CDR3 reads CASSPGQDYQPQHF. Here the CDR3 DNA reads TGTGCCAGCAGCCCGGGACAGGACTATCAGCCCCAGCATTTT. The chain recombines TRBV7-9 with TRBJ1-5; 8 nucleotides align to TRBD1. Germline loops: CDR1 SEHNR, CDR2 FQNEAQ (reference sequence). With 5 bases clipped from V and 5 bases from J, the junction kept 5 bases outside the gene matches. CDR3 size: 14 residues.

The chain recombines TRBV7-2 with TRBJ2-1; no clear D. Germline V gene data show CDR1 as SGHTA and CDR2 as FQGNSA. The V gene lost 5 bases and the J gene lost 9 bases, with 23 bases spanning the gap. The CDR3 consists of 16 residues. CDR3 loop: CASSPDPLYPRGEQFF. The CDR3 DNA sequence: TGTGCCAGCAGCCCAGACCCCCTCTACCCCCGTGGTGAGCAGTTCTTC.

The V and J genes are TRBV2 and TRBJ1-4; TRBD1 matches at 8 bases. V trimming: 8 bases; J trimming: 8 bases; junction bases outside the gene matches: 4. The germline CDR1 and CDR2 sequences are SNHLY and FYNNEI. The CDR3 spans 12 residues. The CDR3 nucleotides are TGTGCCAGCGCCCGGGACAGGGAAAAACTGTTTTTT. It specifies CASARDREKLFF.

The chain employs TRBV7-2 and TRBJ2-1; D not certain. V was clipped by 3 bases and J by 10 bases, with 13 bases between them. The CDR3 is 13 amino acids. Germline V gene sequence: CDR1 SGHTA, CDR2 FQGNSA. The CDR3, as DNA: TGTGCCAGCAGCTTTCGACCTACGGGCGAGCAGTTCTTC. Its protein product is CASSFRPTGEQFF.

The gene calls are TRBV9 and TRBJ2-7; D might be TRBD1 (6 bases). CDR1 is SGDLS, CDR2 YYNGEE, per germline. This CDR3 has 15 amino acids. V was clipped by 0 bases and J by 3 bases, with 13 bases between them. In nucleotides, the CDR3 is TGTGCCAGCAGCGTAGGGTCAGGGGAGATCTACGAGCAGTACTTC. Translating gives CASSVGSGEIYEQYF. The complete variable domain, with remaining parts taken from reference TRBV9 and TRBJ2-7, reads DSGVTQTPKHLITATGQRVTLRCSPRSGDLSVYWYQQSLDQGLQFLIQYYNGEERAKGNILERFSAQQFPDLHSELNLSSLELGDSALYFCASSVGSGEIYEQYFGPGTRLTVT.

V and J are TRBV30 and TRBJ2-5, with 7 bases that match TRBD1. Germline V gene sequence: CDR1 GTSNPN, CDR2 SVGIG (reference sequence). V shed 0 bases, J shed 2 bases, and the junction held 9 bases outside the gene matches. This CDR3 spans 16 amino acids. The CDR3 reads CAWSVGSGTAQETQYF. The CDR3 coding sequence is TGTGCCTGGAGTGTAGGGTCCGGGACAGCTCAAGAGACCCAGTACTTC.

CDR3 DNA: TGTGCCAGCAGCTTTCCCCCATTGGAAGTGAATTACGAGCAGTACTTC. Protein product: CASSFPPLEVNYEQYF. The rearrangement uses TRBV7-9 and TRBJ2-7; D uncertain. Germline V gives CDR1 SEHNR, CDR2 FQNEAQ (reference sequence). CDR3 length: 16 residues. Trimming pared 3 bases from V and 4 bases from J, leaving 19 bases between.

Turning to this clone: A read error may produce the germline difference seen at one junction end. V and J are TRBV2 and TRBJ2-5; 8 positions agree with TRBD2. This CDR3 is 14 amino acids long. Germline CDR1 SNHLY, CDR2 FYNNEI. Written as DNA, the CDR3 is TGTGCCAGCAGGGAAGCGGGAGCATCAGAGACCCAGTACTTC. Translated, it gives CASREAGASETQYF.

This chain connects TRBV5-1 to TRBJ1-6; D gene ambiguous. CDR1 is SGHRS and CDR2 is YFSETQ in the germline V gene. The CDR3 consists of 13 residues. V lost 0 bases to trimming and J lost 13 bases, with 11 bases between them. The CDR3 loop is CASSLVQNGPLHF. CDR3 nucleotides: TGCGCCAGCAGCTTGGTACAGAATGGGCCCCTCCACTTT.

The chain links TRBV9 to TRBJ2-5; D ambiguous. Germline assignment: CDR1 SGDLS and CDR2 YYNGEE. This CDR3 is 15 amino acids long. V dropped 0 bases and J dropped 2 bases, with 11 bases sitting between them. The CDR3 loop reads CASSVDVGGQETQYF. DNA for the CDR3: TGTGCCAGCAGCGTAGACGTGGGCGGTCAAGAGACCCAGTACTTC.

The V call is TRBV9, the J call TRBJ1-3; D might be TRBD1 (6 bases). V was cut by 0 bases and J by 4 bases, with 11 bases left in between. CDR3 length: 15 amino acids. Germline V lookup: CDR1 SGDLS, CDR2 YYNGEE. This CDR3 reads CASSVVGAPGNTIYF. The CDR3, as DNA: TGTGCCAGCAGCGTAGTGGGGGCGCCCGGAAACACCATATATTTT.

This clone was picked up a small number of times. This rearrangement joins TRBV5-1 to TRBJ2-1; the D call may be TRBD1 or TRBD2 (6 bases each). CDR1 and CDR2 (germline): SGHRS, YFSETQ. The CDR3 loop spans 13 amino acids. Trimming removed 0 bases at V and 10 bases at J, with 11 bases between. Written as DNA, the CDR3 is TGCGCCAGCAGCTTGGAAGGGGGGCGGGAGCAGTTCTTC. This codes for CASSLEGGREQFF. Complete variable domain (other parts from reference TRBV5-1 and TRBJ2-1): KAGVTQTPRYLIKTRGQQVTLSCSPISGHRSVSWYQQTPGQGLQFLFEYFSETQRNKGNFPGRFSGRQFSNSRSEMNVSTLELGDSALYLCASSLEGGREQFFGPGTRLTVL.

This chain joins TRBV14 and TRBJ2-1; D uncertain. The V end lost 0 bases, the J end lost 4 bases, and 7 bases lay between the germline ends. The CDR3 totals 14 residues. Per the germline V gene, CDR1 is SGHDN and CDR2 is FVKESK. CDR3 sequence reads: CASSQDSSYNEQFF. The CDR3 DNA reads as TGTGCCAGCAGCCAAGATTCTAGTTACAATGAGCAGTTCTTC.

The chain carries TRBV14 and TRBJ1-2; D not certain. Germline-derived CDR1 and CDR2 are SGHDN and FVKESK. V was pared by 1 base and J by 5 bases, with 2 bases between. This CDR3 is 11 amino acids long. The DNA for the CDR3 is TGTGCCAGCAGCCAAGGGTATGGCTACACCTTC. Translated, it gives CASSQGYGYTF.

The chain's CDR3 is CASSESVGFGYTF. The CDR3 coding sequence is TGTGCCAGCAGTGAGAGTGTAGGGTTTGGCTACACCTTC. V and J are TRBV2 and TRBJ1-2; no clear D gene. The V end lost 3 bases, the J end lost 7 bases, and 12 bases lay between the germline ends. This CDR3 is built from 13 residues. CDR1 and CDR2 (germline): SNHLY, FYNNEI.

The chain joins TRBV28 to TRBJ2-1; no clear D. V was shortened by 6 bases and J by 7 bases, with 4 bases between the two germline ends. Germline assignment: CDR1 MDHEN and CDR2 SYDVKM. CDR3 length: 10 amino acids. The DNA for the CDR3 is TGTGCCAGCAGAGAAAATGAGCAGTTCTTC. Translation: CASRENEQFF. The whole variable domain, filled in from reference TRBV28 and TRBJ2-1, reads DVKVTQSSRYLVKRTGEKVFLECVQDMDHENMFWYRQDPGLGLRLIYFSYDVKMKEKGDIPEGYSVSREKKERFSLILESASTNQTSMYLCASRENEQFFGPGTRLTVL.

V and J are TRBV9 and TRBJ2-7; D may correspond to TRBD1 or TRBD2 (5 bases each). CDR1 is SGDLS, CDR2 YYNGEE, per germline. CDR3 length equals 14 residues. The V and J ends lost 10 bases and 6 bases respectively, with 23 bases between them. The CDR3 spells CAETPGDLTPEQYF. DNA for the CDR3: TGTGCCGAAACCCCCGGGGACCTAACCCCCGAGCAGTACTTC.

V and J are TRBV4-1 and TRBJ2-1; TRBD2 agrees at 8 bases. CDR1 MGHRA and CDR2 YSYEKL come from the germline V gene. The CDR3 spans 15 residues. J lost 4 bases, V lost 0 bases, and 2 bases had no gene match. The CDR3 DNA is TGCGCCAGCAGCCAAGAACGGGAGGGATACAATGAGCAGTTCTTC. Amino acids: CASSQEREGYNEQFF.

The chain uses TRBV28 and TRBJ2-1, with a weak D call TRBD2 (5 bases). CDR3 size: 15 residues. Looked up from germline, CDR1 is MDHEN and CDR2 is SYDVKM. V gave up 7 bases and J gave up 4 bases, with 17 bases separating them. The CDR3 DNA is TGTGCCAGCACCCAAACCCCTACTAGGTACAATGAGCAGTTCTTC. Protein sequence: CASTQTPTRYNEQFF.

CDR3 sequence (DNA): TGTGCCAGCAGCACTAGGACTAGCGACTACGAGCAGTACTTC. Protein product: CASSTRTSDYEQYF. The chain couples TRBV7-2 to TRBJ2-7, with 9 bases lining up with TRBD2. The CDR3 is made up of 14 amino acids. V trimming: 5 bases; J trimming: 3 bases; junction bases outside the gene matches: 5. Germline assignment: CDR1 SGHTA and CDR2 FQGNSA.

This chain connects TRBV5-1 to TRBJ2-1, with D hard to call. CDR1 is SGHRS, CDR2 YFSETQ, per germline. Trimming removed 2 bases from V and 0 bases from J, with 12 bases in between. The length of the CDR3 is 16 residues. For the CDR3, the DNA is TGCGCCAGCAGCTTTCGACCAGGCCTCTCCTACAATGAGCAGTTCTTC. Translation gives CASSFRPGLSYNEQFF.

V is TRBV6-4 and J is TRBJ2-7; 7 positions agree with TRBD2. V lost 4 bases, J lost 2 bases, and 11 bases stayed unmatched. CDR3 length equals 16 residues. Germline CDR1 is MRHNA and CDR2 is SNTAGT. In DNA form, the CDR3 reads TGTGCCAGCAGTGGACCGCTCCGGGAGGTACCCTACGAGCAGTACTTC. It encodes CASSGPLREVPYEQYF.